This record looks at one TCR beta chain sequence and its context. Sequencing used immunoSEQ multiplex PCR; TCRdb keeps in-frame clones, though not all of them. The data hold approximately 200,000 clones, with approximately 78% observed a single time. This specimen belongs to a study of cytomegalovirus exposure and HLA in healthy donors. CDR1 and CDR2 from the germline V gene are SGHNT and YYREEE (reference sequence). This CDR3 spans 15 amino acids. V shed 3 bases, J shed 8 bases, and the junction held 12 bases outside the gene matches. The sequence was obtained from a woman in her 30s in good health and CMV-seronegative. The chain is built from TRBV5-4 and TRBJ1-2; 8 positions agree with TRBD1. The material sequenced was PBMCs. The CDR3 bases are TGTGCCAGCAGCTCCATGACCGGGACAGGATGGGGCTACACCTTC. Residues: CASSSMTGTGWGYTF.